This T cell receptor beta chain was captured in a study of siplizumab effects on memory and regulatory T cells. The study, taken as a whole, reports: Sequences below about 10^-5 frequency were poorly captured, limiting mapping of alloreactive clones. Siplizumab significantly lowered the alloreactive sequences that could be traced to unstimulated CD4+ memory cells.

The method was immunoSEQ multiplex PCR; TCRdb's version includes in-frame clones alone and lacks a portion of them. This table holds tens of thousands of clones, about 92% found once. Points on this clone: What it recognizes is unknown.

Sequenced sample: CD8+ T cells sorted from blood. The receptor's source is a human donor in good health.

The chain's CDR3 is CASSQTSHAGNTIYF. The CDR3 DNA sequence: TGCGCCAGCAGCCAAACCTCGCACGCTGGAAACACCATATATTTT. The V gene is TRBV4-1, the J gene TRBJ1-3; D unresolved. The V and J ends lost 2 bases and 2 bases respectively, with 10 bases between them. CDR1 is MGHRA and CDR2 is YSYEKL in the germline V gene. The CDR3 consists of 15 residues.